Included here is one T cell receptor (beta chain) sequence, with context. Generated by immunoSEQ multiplex PCR, the TCRdb table keeps only in-frame clones and is missing some. Of 35,000 to 55,000 clones listed, approximately 90% were seen once; the top ten hold 22%. This CDR3 contains 16 residues. V dropped 2 bases and J dropped 0 bases, with 13 bases sitting between them. Germline CDR1 and CDR2: SGHTA and FQGNSA. The data were obtained in a study of control samples from healthy donors and cancer patients. The clonotype originates from a woman aged 40 to 50 with head and neck cancer. The chain joins TRBV7-2 to TRBJ1-2, with D perhaps matching TRBD1 (6 bases). Material: PBMCs. CDR3 DNA sequence: TGTGCCAGCAGCTTATTTGGACAGTCCGCTAACTATGGCTACACCTTC. It translates to CASSLFGQSANYGYTF.